This T cell receptor (beta chain) stems from a study of blood T cell repertoires in COVID-19. Trimming pared 4 bases from V and 4 bases from J, leaving 14 bases between. The CDR3 runs to 14 residues. Germline loops: CDR1 MDHEN, CDR2 SYDVKM. In the original processing: Estimates of nucleated cell counts were drawn from the amplification of reference gene primers. Data came from immunoSEQ multiplex PCR; TCRdb stores just in-frame clones and leaves some out. That table is the source of V, J and clone size, and D and trimming were worked out from the DNA. The sample contains around 190,000 clones, roughly 80% of which appear only once.

What was sequenced was peripheral blood. This TCR came from a human donor in a cohort sampled during active COVID-19. The chain recombines TRBV28 with TRBJ2-7; weak D call: TRBD1 (5 bases). CDR3 nucleotide sequence: TGTGCCAGCAGTTCCCCCCAGGGAAATTACGAGCAGTACTTC. Protein: CASSSPQGNYEQYF.